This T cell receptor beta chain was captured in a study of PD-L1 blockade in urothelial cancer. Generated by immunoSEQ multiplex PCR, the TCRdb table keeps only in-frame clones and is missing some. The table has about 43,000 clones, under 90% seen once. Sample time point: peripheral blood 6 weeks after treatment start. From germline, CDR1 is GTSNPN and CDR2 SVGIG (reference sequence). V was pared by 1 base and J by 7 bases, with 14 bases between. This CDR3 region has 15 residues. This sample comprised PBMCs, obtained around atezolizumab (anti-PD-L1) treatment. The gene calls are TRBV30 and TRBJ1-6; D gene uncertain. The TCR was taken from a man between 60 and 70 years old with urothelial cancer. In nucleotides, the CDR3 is TGTGCCTGGAGTGGCCGGAGCCGCCTGAATTCACCCCTCCACTTT. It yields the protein CAWSGRSRLNSPLHF.